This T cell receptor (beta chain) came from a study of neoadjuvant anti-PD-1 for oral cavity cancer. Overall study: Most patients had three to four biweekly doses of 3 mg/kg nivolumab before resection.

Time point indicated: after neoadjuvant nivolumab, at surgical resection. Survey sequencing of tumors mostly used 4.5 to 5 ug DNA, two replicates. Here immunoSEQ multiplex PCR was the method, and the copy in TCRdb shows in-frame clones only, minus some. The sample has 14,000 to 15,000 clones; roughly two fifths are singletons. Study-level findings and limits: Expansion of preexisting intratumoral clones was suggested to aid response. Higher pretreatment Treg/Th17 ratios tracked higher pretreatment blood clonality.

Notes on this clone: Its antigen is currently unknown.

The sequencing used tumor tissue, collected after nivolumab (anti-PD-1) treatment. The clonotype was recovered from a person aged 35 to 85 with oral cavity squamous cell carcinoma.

This CDR3 is CAISRTGGNEQYF. In DNA form, the CDR3 reads TGTGCCATCAGCCGGACAGGGGGGAACGAGCAGTACTTC. The chain couples TRBV10-3 to TRBJ2-7, with 10 positions matching TRBD1. The CDR3 totals 13 residues. Germline CDR1 is ENHRY and CDR2 is SYGVKD. V lost 6 bases and J lost 5; bases outside the gene matches: 4.